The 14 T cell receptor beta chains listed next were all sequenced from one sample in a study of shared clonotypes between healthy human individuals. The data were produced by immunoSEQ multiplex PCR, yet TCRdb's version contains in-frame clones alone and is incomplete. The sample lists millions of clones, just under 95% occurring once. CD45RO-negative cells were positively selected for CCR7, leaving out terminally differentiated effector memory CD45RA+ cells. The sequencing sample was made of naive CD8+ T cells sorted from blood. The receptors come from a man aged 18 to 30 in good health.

Here the CDR3 reads CASSLGQGAPYEQYF. As DNA, the CDR3 is TGTGCCAGCAGCTTGGGACAGGGGGCACCCTACGAGCAGTACTTC. V is TRBV7-3 and J is TRBJ2-7; 12 nucleotides line up with TRBD1. This CDR3 has 15 amino acids. CDR1 and CDR2 from the germline V gene are SGHTA and FQGTGA. After removal of 3 bases from V and 2 bases from J, the junction contained 2 bases not matched to a gene.

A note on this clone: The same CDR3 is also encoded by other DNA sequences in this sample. The CDR3 DNA is TGTGCCAGCAGCTTGGATACTGAAGCTTTCTTT. Translation gives CASSLDTEAFF. The gene calls are TRBV5-6 and TRBJ1-1, with D hard to call. Trimming took 0 bases from V and 5 from J, leaving 2 bases between them. CDR1 is SGHDT, CDR2 YYEEEE, per germline. The CDR3 extends over 11 amino acids.

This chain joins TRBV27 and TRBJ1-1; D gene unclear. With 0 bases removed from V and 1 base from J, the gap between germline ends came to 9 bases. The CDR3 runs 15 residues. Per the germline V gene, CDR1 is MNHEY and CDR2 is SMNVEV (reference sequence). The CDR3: CASSLSAAGNTEAFF. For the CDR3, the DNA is TGTGCCAGCAGTTTATCGGCCGCGGGGAACACTGAAGCTTTCTTT.

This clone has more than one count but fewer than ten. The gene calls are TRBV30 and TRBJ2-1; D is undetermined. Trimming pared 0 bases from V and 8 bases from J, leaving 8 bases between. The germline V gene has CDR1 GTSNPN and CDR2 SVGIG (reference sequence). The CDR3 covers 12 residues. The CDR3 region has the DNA TGTGCCTGGAGTGTAGGGTGGGATGAGCAGTTCTTC. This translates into CAWSVGWDEQFF.

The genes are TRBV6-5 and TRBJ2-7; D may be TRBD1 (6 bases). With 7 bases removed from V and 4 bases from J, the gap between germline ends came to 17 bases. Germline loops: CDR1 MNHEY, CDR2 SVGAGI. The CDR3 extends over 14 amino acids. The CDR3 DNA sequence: TGTGCCAGCAACAGCCGGGACACTGTTTACGAGCAGTACTTC. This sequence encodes CASNSRDTVYEQYF.

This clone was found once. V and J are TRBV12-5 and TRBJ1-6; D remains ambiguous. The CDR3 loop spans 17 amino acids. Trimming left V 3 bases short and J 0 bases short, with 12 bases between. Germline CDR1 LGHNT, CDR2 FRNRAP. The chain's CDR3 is CASGFTDGSSYNSPLHF. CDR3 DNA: TGTGCTAGTGGTTTTACGGACGGTAGCTCCTATAATTCACCCCTCCACTTT.

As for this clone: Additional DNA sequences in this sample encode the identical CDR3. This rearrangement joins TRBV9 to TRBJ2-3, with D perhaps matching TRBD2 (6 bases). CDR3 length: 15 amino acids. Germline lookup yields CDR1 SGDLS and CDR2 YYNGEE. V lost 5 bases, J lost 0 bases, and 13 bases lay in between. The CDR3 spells CASSDSGSSTDTQYF. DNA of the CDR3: TGTGCCAGCAGTGATAGCGGATCTAGCACAGATACGCAGTATTTT.

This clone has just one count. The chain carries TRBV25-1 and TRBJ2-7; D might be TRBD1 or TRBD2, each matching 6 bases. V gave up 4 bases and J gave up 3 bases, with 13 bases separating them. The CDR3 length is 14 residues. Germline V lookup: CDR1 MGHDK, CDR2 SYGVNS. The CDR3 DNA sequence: TGTGCCAGCAGTGTAGGGGGGCTCAACTACGAGCAGTACTTC. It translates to CASSVGGLNYEQYF.

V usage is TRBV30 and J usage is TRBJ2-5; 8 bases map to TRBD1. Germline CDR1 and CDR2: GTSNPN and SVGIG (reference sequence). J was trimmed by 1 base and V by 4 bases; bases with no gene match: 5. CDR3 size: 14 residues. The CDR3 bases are TGTGCCTGGACAGGACAGGGACTCCAAGAGACCCAGTACTTC. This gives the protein CAWTGQGLQETQYF. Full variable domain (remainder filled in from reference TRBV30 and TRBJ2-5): SQTIHQWPATLVQPVGSPLSLECTVEGTSNPNLYWYRQAAGRGLQLLFYSVGIGQISSEVPQNLSASRPQDRQFILSSKKLLLSDSGFYLCAWTGQGLQETQYFGPGTRLLVL.

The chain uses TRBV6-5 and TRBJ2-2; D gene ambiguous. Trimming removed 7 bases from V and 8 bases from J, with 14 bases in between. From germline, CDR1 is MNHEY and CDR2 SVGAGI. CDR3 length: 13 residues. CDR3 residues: CASTFTGLGELFF. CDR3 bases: TGTGCCAGCACCTTCACTGGGCTAGGGGAGCTGTTTTTT.

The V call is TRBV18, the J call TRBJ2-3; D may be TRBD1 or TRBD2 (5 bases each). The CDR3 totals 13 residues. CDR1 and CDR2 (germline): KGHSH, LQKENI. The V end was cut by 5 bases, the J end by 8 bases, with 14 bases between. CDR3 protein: CASSEGPAVTQYF. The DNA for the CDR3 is TGTGCCAGCTCAGAGGGACCTGCAGTTACGCAGTATTTT.

This CDR3 reads CASSQILRGEGQTTDTQYF. Here the CDR3 DNA reads TGCGCCAGCAGCCAAATCCTGAGGGGGGAGGGACAAACCACAGATACGCAGTATTTT. V and J are TRBV4-1 and TRBJ2-3, with D tentatively TRBD2 (7 bases). V lost 2 bases and J 2 bases, leaving 23 bases between the germline ends. The CDR3 extends over 19 amino acids. Germline V lookup: CDR1 MGHRA, CDR2 YSYEKL.

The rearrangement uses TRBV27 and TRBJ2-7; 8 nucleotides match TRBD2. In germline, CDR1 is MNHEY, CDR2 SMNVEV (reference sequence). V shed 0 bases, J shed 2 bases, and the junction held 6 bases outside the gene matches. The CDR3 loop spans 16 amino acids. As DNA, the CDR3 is TGTGCCAGCAGTTTATCGGCTAGCGGGTTCCCCTACGAGCAGTACTTC. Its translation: CASSLSASGFPYEQYF.

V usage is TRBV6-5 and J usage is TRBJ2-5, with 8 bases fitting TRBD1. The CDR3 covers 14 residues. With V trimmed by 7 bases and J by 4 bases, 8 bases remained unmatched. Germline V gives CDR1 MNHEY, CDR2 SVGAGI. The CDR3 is CASKTRGRGETQYF. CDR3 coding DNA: TGTGCCAGCAAAACCAGGGGGCGCGGAGAGACCCAGTACTTC.